The 20 T cell receptor beta chains presented below share a single source sample, sequenced in a study of monozygotic twins with inflammatory bowel disease. TCRdb reanalyzed the 5' RACE reads and collapses them to one entry per CDR3 protein, without DNA. The sample's table shows about 200,000 distinct CDR3 sequences. The source material was blood. These TCRs come from a human donor with ulcerative colitis or Crohn's disease, or a healthy co-twin of an affected twin (not recorded which).

The chain has TRBV6-5 and TRBJ2-5; TCRdb calls TRBD1, which cannot be checked without DNA. The CDR3 consists of 15 residues. The germline V gene encodes CDR1 MNHEY and CDR2 SVGAGI. The CDR3 sequence is CASSYSKWGGETQYF.

This chain links TRBV9 with TRBJ2-7; TCRdb designates TRBD2, a call that cannot be tested without DNA. The CDR3 totals 15 residues. Per germline, CDR1 SGDLS and CDR2 YYNGEE. CDR3 sequence reads: CASSVAVGEGYEQYF.

The CDR3 sequence: CASSPGTGEEYTEAFF. The V gene is TRBV5-1, the J gene TRBJ1-1; the TCRdb D gene call, TRBD1, has no DNA to confirm it. This CDR3 region has 16 residues. Germline V gives CDR1 SGHRS, CDR2 YFSETQ.

J is TRBJ2-7 and V is TRBV4-1; TCRdb proposes TRBD1, but this gene call is untestable without DNA. The germline gives CDR1 MGHRA, CDR2 YSYEKL. This CDR3 has 21 amino acids. CDR3 residues: CASSQDWGPPGWVSLTYEQYF.

The V gene is TRBV28, the J gene TRBJ2-3; TCRdb indicates TRBD1, and absent DNA this call remains unverified. Germline values: CDR1 MDHEN, CDR2 SYDVKM. The CDR3 extends over 14 amino acids. CDR3 region: CASSFASRTDTQYF.

CDR3: CASSIAYGYTF. The rearrangement links TRBV19 to TRBJ1-2. Germline V lookup: CDR1 LNHDA, CDR2 SQIVND (reference sequence). The CDR3 has 11 residues.

The chain carries TRBV7-7 and TRBJ2-2. There are 14 residues in the CDR3. Per germline, CDR1 SSHAT and CDR2 FNYEAQ (reference sequence). CDR3 protein: CASSLTGTTGELFF.

The genes are TRBV11-2 and TRBJ2-1; as DNA is missing, the TRBD1 call by TCRdb cannot be tested. The CDR3 totals 12 residues. Germline V gives CDR1 SGHAT, CDR2 FQNNGV. This chain's CDR3 is CASSPGRSEQFF.

The rearrangement joins TRBV4-1 to TRBJ2-1; the D call from TCRdb, TRBD1, cannot be confirmed without DNA. CDR3 length equals 17 residues. Germline assignment: CDR1 MGHRA and CDR2 YSYEKL. The CDR3 spells CASSHGPAAGHYNEQFF.

V gene TRBV12-3 or TRBV12-4 combines with J gene TRBJ2-1; with no DNA, the TCRdb D assignment of TRBD1 cannot be verified. The CDR3 extends over 19 amino acids. This CDR3 is CASSLAGGGGDSSYNEQFF.

The chain combines TRBV4-3 with TRBJ2-2; TCRdb gives TRBD1 as the D gene, but with no DNA this cannot be confirmed. The CDR3 is made up of 16 amino acids. CDR1 is LGHNA, CDR2 YSLEER, per germline. CDR3: CASSQRSWEGAGELFF.

The chain uses TRBV5-1 and TRBJ1-6. The germline V gene has CDR1 SGHRS and CDR2 YFSETQ. This CDR3 spans 15 amino acids. The CDR3 spells CASSPTTRSYSPLHF.

The chain is built from TRBV5-1 and TRBJ2-2; absent DNA, TCRdb's TRBD1 call cannot be checked. This CDR3 region has 15 residues. Germline lookup yields CDR1 SGHRS and CDR2 YFSETQ. This chain's CDR3 is CASSLLQGRTGELFF.

The genes are TRBV25-1 and TRBJ2-3; TCRdb's D call, TRBD1, is unchecked because there is no DNA. Germline V gives CDR1 MGHDK, CDR2 SYGVNS. The CDR3 loop spans 15 amino acids. CDR3 amino acids: CASSESRPGTDTQYF.

The J gene is TRBJ1-1, the V gene TRBV7-9. The CDR3 extends over 13 amino acids. Germline CDR1 is SEHNR and CDR2 is FQNEAQ (reference sequence). CDR3 loop: CASSLQYMTEAFF.

CDR3 loop: CASSLGRGTDTQYF. This sequence joins TRBV18 and TRBJ2-3; TCRdb selects TRBD1, and the lack of DNA leaves this call unchecked. Germline values: CDR1 KGHSH, CDR2 LQKENI. CDR3 length: 14 amino acids.

The chain employs TRBV27 and TRBJ1-1; no DNA is available, so the TRBD1 call from TCRdb remains unchecked. The CDR3 spans 15 residues. CDR1 MNHEY and CDR2 SMNVEV come from the germline V gene (reference sequence). This CDR3 is CASSLRGLLGTEAFF.

The gene calls are TRBV11-2 and TRBJ2-5. Germline-derived CDR1 and CDR2 are SGHAT and FQNNGV. The CDR3 covers 16 residues. The CDR3 here is CASSLAVRPDQETQYF. Full variable domain (rest looked up from reference TRBV11-2 and TRBJ2-5): EAGVAQSPRYKIIEKRQSVAFWCNPISGHATLYWYQQILGQGPKLLIQFQNNGVVDDSQLPKDRFSAERLKGVDSTLKIQPAKLEDSAVYLCASSLAVRPDQETQYFGPGTRLLVL.

The chain joins TRBV19 to TRBJ2-1; TCRdb's D call of TRBD1 is untestable without DNA. Germline CDR1 is LNHDA and CDR2 is SQIVND (reference sequence). The CDR3 totals 16 residues. The CDR3 region is CASSGRRESSYNEQFF.

This rearrangement joins TRBV3-1 to TRBJ2-2; TCRdb's assignment of TRBD2 cannot be checked, as there is no DNA. This CDR3 spans 16 amino acids. CDR1 is LGHDT and CDR2 is YNNKEL in the germline V gene (reference sequence). The CDR3 loop reads CASRRRTGTNTGELFF.